The clone carrying this TCR beta chain was seen ten or more times. Its antigen is as yet unknown. Library construction for TCR beta used iRepertoire HTBI primers and Arm-PCR of CDR3 regions. In the original processing: In the combined samples, around 60 TRBV and some 15 TRBJ segments were identified. TCRdb called the multiplex PCR reads again in MiXCR, with one record for every CDR3 protein. These V and J calls originate from TCRdb's pipeline instead of the authors' own analysis. The sample records roughly 470,000 distinct CDR3 sequences, under 25% being singletons. These data are taken from a study of regulatory T cells in long-lasting Graves disease. The study, taken as a whole, reports: Possibly, accuracy suffered from the small sample size. Favoring TRBV28, TRBJ1-2 and TRBJ2-5 was a feature seen in persistent disease.

Time point of the sample: persistent/refractory GD, antithyroid drugs over 5 years with positive TRAb. The TCR library was prepared using RNA isolated from PBMCs. The CDR3 loop spans 17 amino acids. Per germline, CDR1 SGHAT and CDR2 FQDESV (reference sequence). J gave up 4 bases and V 3 bases, and 11 bases lay outside the gene matches. The TCR comes from a female donor with Graves disease. V is TRBV11-1 and J is TRBJ1-2, with TRBD1 identical over 10 bases. Sequences were derived from peripheral blood mononuclear cells (PBMCs), sampled when the disease was refractory, from a patient treated with antithyroid drugs. The DNA for the CDR3 is TGTGCCAGCAGCTTGGGGACAGGGGCCACTGGCGGCTATGGCTACACCTTC. This codes for CASSLGTGATGGYGYTF.